Listed below are T cell receptor beta chains from one sample, sequenced in a study of identical twins. TCRdb redid the calling of the 5' RACE reads with MiXCR, one entry per CDR3 protein. The sample has roughly 630,000 distinct CDR3 sequences, around 7.5% seen once. This same sample was also taken into another study, of yellow fever vaccine responses in identical twins.

Sequenced sample: PBMCs. The receptors originated from a woman aged 18-29 years in good health. The CDR3 runs from the conserved cysteine through the conserved F or W.

J,V,CDR3
TRBJ1-2,TRBV12-3/TRBV12-4,CASSLGTSSLGYTF
TRBJ1-1,TRBV10-3,CAIGDGQGGNTEAFF
TRBJ2-3,TRBV12-3/TRBV12-4,CASREGGSTDTQYF
TRBJ2-3,TRBV2,CASSRRGQKSTDTQYF
TRBJ2-6,TRBV7-2,CASSLGGVSGANVLTF
TRBJ2-3,TRBV24-1,CATSPGSLPTDTQYF
TRBJ2-2,TRBV5-1,CASMTGGTTGELFF
TRBJ1-1,TRBV29-1,CSVEGTGVPFF
TRBJ2-4,TRBV20-1,CSASYRYIGRLAPVAKDIQYF
TRBJ2-1,TRBV24-1,CATSAAASSYNEQFF
TRBJ2-2,TRBV28,CASRMTGWAGELFF
TRBJ2-5,TRBV20-1,CSASELLGGSRPVWGIGETQYF
TRBJ2-5,TRBV6-5,CASSYSWGGRETQYF
TRBJ2-2,TRBV29-1,CSVEDPVAGAGELFF
TRBJ2-7,TRBV11-2,CASSLVSGTPSWTYEQYF
TRBJ1-6,TRBV29-1,CSKDKRFSPLHF
TRBJ1-1,TRBV10-3,CAINDKSYTEAFF
TRBJ1-2,TRBV29-1,CSVGQGNGYTF
TRBJ2-1,TRBV6-2/TRBV6-3,CASSYSLAGSAYNEQFF
TRBJ1-2,TRBV10-3,CAISGLSGGYGYTF
TRBJ1-4,TRBV7-9,CASSLDLQATEKLFF
TRBJ1-2,TRBV20-1,CSARVSRTTNYGYTF
TRBJ2-1,TRBV29-1,CSVENQAGGPSSYNEQFF
TRBJ2-6,TRBV2,CASSDTSGANVLTF
TRBJ1-6,TRBV7-9,CASSSGTAINSPLHF
TRBJ2-7,TRBV5-1,CASSSQGMQSSYEQYF
TRBJ2-7,TRBV27,CASSPTPGTSGLRISYEQYF
TRBJ2-1,TRBV5-1,CASSQSGTSYNEQFF
TRBJ2-2,TRBV5-1,CASSLLVEATGELFF
TRBJ1-5,TRBV10-3,CAISESETGGRGQPQHF
TRBJ2-5,TRBV5-1,CASSLVGGPGETQYF
TRBJ2-2,TRBV15,CATSREAGPPNTGELFF
TRBJ1-1,TRBV7-9,CASSLGAGGNTEAFF
TRBJ1-1,TRBV27,CASSPQDRPMSTEAFF
TRBJ1-2,TRBV6-5,CASSYSGGVNGYTF
TRBJ1-2,TRBV7-9,CASSSLDVYGYTF
TRBJ2-6,TRBV20-1,CSAPTGGASGANVLTF
TRBJ2-5,TRBV3-1,CASSQEWGGQETQYF
TRBJ2-7,TRBV4-1,CASSQDIEASYEQYF
TRBJ1-2,TRBV12-3/TRBV12-4,CASSPNVGAGYTF
TRBJ2-7,TRBV7-2,CASSLVGGSGSSYEQYF
TRBJ1-1,TRBV5-1,CASSLVASRENTEAFF
TRBJ2-7,TRBV7-3,CASSPGTGSSGQYF
TRBJ1-5,TRBV28,CASTPSGTRSNQPQHF
TRBJ1-4,TRBV20-1,CSGGGREKLFF
TRBJ2-3,TRBV3-1,CASSPTRTDTQYF
TRBJ2-5,TRBV7-4,CASSATGHPRDWYF
TRBJ2-1,TRBV2,CASSEIVTSYNEQFF
TRBJ2-1,TRBV29-1,CSVKSDRVSYNEQFF
TRBJ1-2,TRBV7-2,CASSTRTGGNYGYTF
TRBJ2-3,TRBV2,CASSKQLAESTDTQYF
TRBJ2-5,TRBV12-3/TRBV12-4,CASSPTLARETQYF
TRBJ2-1,TRBV10-3,CAIGTAGEQFF
TRBJ2-1,TRBV7-9,CASSSGGGWNEQFF
TRBJ1-2,TRBV3-1,CASSQGTGGGYTF